The 3 T cell receptor beta chains below all came from one sample that was sequenced in a study of OX40 agonist ivuxolimab in advanced cancers. TCRdb keeps only in-frame clones here, not all; method: immunoSEQ multiplex PCR. This sample has 45,000 to 50,000 clones, with around nine tenths found just once. This specimen was CD4+ or CD8+ T cells sorted from blood, taken in a trial of the OX40 agonist ivuxolimab. The receptors stem from an adult with an advanced solid tumor such as melanoma, head and neck, liver or kidney cancer.

The V call is TRBV29-1, the J call TRBJ1-1, with D possibly matching TRBD1 (6 bases). CDR3 length: 14 amino acids. The ends were cut back, 4 bases at V and 4 bases at J, with 16 bases in the middle. In germline, CDR1 is SQVTM, CDR2 ANQGSEA. CDR3 nucleotides: TGCAGCGTTGGGGCAGGGGAGGGGAGCACTGAAGCTTTCTTT. Amino acid sequence: CSVGAGEGSTEAFF.

The chain carries TRBV7-9 and TRBJ1-3; maybe TRBD1 (6 bases). The germline V gene encodes CDR1 SEHNR and CDR2 FQNEAQ (reference sequence). The CDR3 runs to 17 residues. V was cut by 3 bases and J by 0 bases, with 15 bases left in between. Here the CDR3 reads CASSFSDRGLSGNTIYF. In DNA, the CDR3 is TGTGCCAGCAGCTTTTCGGACAGAGGACTCTCTGGAAACACCATATATTTT.

The V and J genes are TRBV30 and TRBJ2-7; 9 bases match TRBD1. The CDR3 is 15 amino acids. The J segment lost 7 bases and the V segment lost 0 bases, leaving 10 bases of the junction unmatched. Germline V lookup: CDR1 GTSNPN, CDR2 SVGIG (reference sequence). The CDR3 region is CAWSVTGGGTGEQYF. The DNA of the CDR3 is TGTGCCTGGAGTGTCACAGGGGGCGGAACGGGAGAGCAGTACTTC.